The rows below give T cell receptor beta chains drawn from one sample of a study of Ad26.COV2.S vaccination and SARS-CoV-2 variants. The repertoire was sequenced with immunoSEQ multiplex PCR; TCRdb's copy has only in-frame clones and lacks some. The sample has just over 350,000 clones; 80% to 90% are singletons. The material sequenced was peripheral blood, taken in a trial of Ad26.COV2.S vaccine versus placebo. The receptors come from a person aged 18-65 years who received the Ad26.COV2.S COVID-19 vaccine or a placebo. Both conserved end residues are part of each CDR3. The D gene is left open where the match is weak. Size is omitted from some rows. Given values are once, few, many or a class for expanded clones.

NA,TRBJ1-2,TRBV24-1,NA,CATSESGYHGYTF,TGTGCCACCAGTGAGTCAGGTTACCATGGCTACACCTTC
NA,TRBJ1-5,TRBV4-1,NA,CASSQDRANQPQHF,TGCGCCAGCAGCCAAGACAGGGCCAATCAGCCCCAGCATTTT
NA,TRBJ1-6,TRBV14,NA,CASRATNNSPLHF,TGTGCCAGCCGGGCGACCAATAATTCACCCCTCCACTTT
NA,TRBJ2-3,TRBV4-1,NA,CASSQADLGFTDTQYF,TGCGCCAGCAGCCAAGCCGACCTCGGGTTCACAGATACGCAGTATTTT
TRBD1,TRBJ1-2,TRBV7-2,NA,CASSQRYAGTGGRAYGYTF,TGTGCCAGCAGCCAACGATACGCCGGGACAGGGGGCCGTGCCTATGGCTACACCTTC
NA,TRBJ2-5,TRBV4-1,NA,CASSQDRGGETQYF,TGCGCCAGCAGCCAAGATAGAGGTGGAGAGACCCAGTACTTC
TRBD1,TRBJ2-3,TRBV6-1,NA,CASSEDRGQGLTDTQYF,TGTGCCAGCAGTGAAGACCGAGGACAGGGGCTCACAGATACGCAGTATTTT
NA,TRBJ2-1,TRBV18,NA,CASSPQVGNEQFF,TGTGCCAGCTCACCACAAGTTGGCAATGAGCAGTTCTTC
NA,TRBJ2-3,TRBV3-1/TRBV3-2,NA,CASSPPEGRTSTDTQYF,TGTGCCAGCAGCCCCCCCGAGGGTCGGACTAGCACAGATACGCAGTATTTT
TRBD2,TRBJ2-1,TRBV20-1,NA,CSASSSGRGNEQFF,TGCAGTGCTAGTTCTAGCGGGAGAGGTAATGAGCAGTTCTTC
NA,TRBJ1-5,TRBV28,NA,CASSFVVQGAQHF,TGTGCCAGCAGTTTTGTCGTGCAAGGGGCCCAGCATTTT
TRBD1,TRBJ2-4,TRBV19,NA,CASSKTGTGFLSIIQYF,TGTGCCAGTAGTAAGACCGGGACAGGGTTTTTAAGTATCATTCAGTACTTC
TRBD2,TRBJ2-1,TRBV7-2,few,CASSPGLAGGGHNEQFF,TGTGCCAGCAGCCCGGGACTAGCGGGAGGGGGACACAATGAGCAGTTCTTC
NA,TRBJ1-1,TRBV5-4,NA,CASSWDTNTEAFF,TGTGCCAGCAGCTGGGACACTAACACTGAAGCTTTCTTT
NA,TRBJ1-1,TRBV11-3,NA,CASSWSEDTEAFF,TGTGCCAGCAGCTGGTCTGAGGACACTGAAGCTTTCTTT
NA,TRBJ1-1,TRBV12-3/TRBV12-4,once,CASSLGLGTEAFF,TGTGCCAGCAGTTTGGGCCTGGGCACTGAAGCTTTCTTT
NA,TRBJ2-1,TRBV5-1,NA,CASSFLTYPYNEQFF,TGCGCCAGCAGCTTTCTAACATATCCCTACAATGAGCAGTTCTTC
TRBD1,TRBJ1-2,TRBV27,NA,CASSLYGGQGAPGYTF,TGTGCCAGCAGTTTATACGGGGGACAGGGGGCGCCGGGCTACACCTTC
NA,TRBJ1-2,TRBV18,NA,CASSRQNNYGYTF,TGTGCCAGCTCACGACAGAATAACTATGGCTACACCTTC
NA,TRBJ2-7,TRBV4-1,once,CASSQDQQLKARAQYF,TGCGCCAGCAGCCAAGATCAACAGCTAAAAGCCCGAGCGCAGTACTTC
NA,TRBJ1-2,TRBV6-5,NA,CASMGPRGDYGYTF,TGTGCCAGCATGGGTCCGCGGGGGGACTATGGCTACACCTTC
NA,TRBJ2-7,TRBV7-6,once,CASSNPRSSYEQYF,TGTGCCAGCAGCAACCCCCGGAGCTCCTACGAGCAGTACTTC
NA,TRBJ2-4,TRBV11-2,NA,CASRPQGSAKNIQYF,TGTGCCAGCAGACCACAGGGATCCGCCAAAAACATTCAGTACTTC
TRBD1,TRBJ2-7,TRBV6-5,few,CASSTQWAGGEQYF,TGTGCCAGCAGTACCCAATGGGCAGGGGGCGAGCAGTACTTC
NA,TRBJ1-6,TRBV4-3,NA,CASSQESSNNSPLHF,TGCGCCAGCAGCCAAGAGAGCTCAAATAATTCACCCCTCCACTTT
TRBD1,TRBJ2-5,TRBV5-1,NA,CASSETGQLQETQYF,TGCGCCAGCAGCGAGACGGGACAGCTCCAAGAGACCCAGTACTTC
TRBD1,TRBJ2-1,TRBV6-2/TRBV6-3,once,CASSTGGSYNEQFF,TGTGCCAGCAGTACAGGGGGCTCCTACAATGAGCAGTTCTTC
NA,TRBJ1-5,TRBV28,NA,CASSFLFRRGNQPQHF,TGTGCCAGCAGTTTTTTGTTTCGACGGGGCAATCAGCCCCAGCATTTT
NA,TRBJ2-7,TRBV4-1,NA,CASSQDPLGLEEQYF,TGCGCCAGCAGCCAAGATCCCCTCGGACTGGAAGAGCAGTACTTC
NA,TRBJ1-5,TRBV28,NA,CASDDSNQPQHF,TGTGCCAGCGACGATAGCAATCAGCCCCAGCATTTT
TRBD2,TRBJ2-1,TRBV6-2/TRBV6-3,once,CASSDIAGGRWEQFF,TGTGCCAGCAGCGATATAGCGGGGGGGCGGTGGGAGCAGTTCTTC
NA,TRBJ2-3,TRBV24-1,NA,CATSDGRDLADTQYF,TGTGCCACCAGTGATGGTAGGGACCTCGCAGATACGCAGTATTTT
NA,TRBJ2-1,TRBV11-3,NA,CASSLDRGRWNEQFF,TGTGCCAGCAGCTTAGATCGGGGGAGATGGAATGAGCAGTTCTTC
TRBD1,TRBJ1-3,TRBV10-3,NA,CAIRTKLGQGRGNTIYF,TGTGCCATCAGAACCAAACTCGGACAGGGGAGAGGAAACACCATATATTTT
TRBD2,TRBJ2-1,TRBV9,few,CASSVSGRAYYNEQFF,TGTGCCAGCAGCGTCAGCGGGAGGGCTTACTACAATGAGCAGTTCTTC
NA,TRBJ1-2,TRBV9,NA,CASSAGKYGYTF,TGTGCCAGCAGCGCCGGGAAGTATGGCTACACCTTC
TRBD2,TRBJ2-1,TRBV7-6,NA,CASSLRGLAGVGEQFF,TGTGCCAGCAGCTTAAGGGGACTAGCGGGAGTTGGTGAGCAGTTCTTC
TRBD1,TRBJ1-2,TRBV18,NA,CASSPTDRDYGYTF,TGTGCCAGCTCACCAACTGACAGGGACTATGGCTACACCTTC
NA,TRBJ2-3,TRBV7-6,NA,CASSLGGIGTDTQYF,TGTGCCAGCAGCTTAGGGGGGATCGGGACAGATACGCAGTATTTT
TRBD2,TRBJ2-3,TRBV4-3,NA,CASSRGGGAGGGADTQYF,TGCGCCAGCAGCCGTGGGGGGGGAGCGGGAGGAGGAGCAGATACGCAGTATTTT